One and the same sample provided the 32 T cell receptor beta chains below, sequenced in a study of T-cell reconstitution after alpha-beta-depleted transplantation in children. TCRbeta library preparation incorporated unique molecular identifiers. TCRdb recomputed calls from the PCR reads with MiXCR, one row per CDR3 protein. The sample contains approximately 980,000 distinct CDR3 sequences, less than 30% of which appear only once. The sequenced sample was PBMCs, mostly from graft donor cells, obtained 360 days after TCRalphabeta/CD19-depleted stem cell transplant. These receptors originate from a boy in the first two years of life who had a stem cell transplant for SCID, so the T cells may come from the graft donor.

This clonotype was seen a few times. The J gene is TRBJ2-5, the V gene TRBV6-5; 8 nucleotides line up with TRBD2. Germline V lookup: CDR1 MNHEY, CDR2 SVGAGI. The CDR3 runs to 15 residues. After removal of 4 bases from V and 4 bases from J, the junction contained 8 bases not matched to a gene. The CDR3 nucleotides read TGTGCCAGCAGTTTAGCGGGGATTCCCGGAGAGACCCAGTACTTC. Its protein product is CASSLAGIPGETQYF.

V gene TRBV5-1 combines with J gene TRBJ1-4, with no clear D. Germline CDR1 is SGHRS and CDR2 is YFSETQ. V shed 0 bases and J shed 4 bases, with 7 bases lying between them. The CDR3 covers 14 residues. The CDR3 sequence: CASSLAGVNEKLFF. Here the CDR3 DNA reads TGCGCCAGCAGCTTGGCCGGGGTTAATGAAAAACTGTTTTTT.

The J gene is TRBJ2-1, the V gene TRBV7-3, with D perhaps TRBD1 (5 bases). The CDR3 covers 14 residues. CDR1 and CDR2 (germline): SGHTA, FQGTGA. V gave up 5 bases and J gave up 8 bases, with 16 bases separating them. The CDR3 loop is CASSLETGSYEQFF. CDR3 DNA: TGTGCCAGCAGCCTTGAAACAGGTAGCTATGAGCAGTTCTTC.

This clonotype was recorded a few times. This chain uses TRBV11-2 with TRBJ2-7; D is unclear. The germline V and J ends were trimmed by 2 bases and 2 bases, with 10 bases remaining between them. Per the germline V gene, CDR1 is SGHAT and CDR2 is FQNNGV. The CDR3 consists of 14 residues. The CDR3 coding sequence is TGTGCCAGCAGCTTACTCGCTCTACCCTACGAGCAGTACTTC. Protein sequence: CASSLLALPYEQYF.

This clonotype was counted a few times. The chain employs TRBV12-3 or TRBV12-4 and TRBJ1-6, with unresolved D. The CDR3 spans 12 residues. V dropped 1 base and J dropped 5 bases, with 0 bases sitting between them. In DNA, the CDR3 is TGTGCCAGCAGTTTAGATAATTCACCCCTCCACTTT. This translates into CASSLDNSPLHF.

This clonotype was counted between two and nine times. V usage is TRBV5-5 and J usage is TRBJ2-7; weak D call: TRBD2 (5 bases). This CDR3 contains 14 residues. Germline CDR1 SGHKS, CDR2 YYEKEE (reference sequence). V lost 3 bases and J lost 4, with 14 bases in between. This CDR3 reads CASSWAPGNYEQYF. The DNA for the CDR3 is TGTGCCAGCAGCTGGGCGCCCGGGAATTACGAGCAGTACTTC.

This clonotype was seen a handful of times. The chain has TRBV12-3 or TRBV12-4 and TRBJ2-3; D not certain. V lost 1 base, J lost 2 bases, and 13 bases lay in between. The CDR3 has 16 residues. The CDR3 bases are TGTGCCAGCAGTTTAGGGTTTGGCAGGTCCACAGATACGCAGTATTTT. Protein product: CASSLGFGRSTDTQYF.

This clonotype was seen many times. The chain is built from TRBV12-3 or TRBV12-4 and TRBJ2-5; possibly TRBD1 for D (5 bases). V gave up 2 bases and J gave up 0 bases, with 7 bases separating them. There are 14 residues in the CDR3. Here the CDR3 DNA reads TGTGCCAGCAGTTTACGGACAAACCAAGAGACCCAGTACTTC. Protein sequence: CASSLRTNQETQYF.

This clonotype was counted a few times. The chain uses TRBV28 and TRBJ2-5; D assignment may be TRBD1 or TRBD2 (5 bases each). Trimming stripped 4 bases from V and 2 bases from J, with 14 bases between. The CDR3 contains 15 residues. Germline V lookup: CDR1 MDHEN, CDR2 SYDVKM. CDR3 sequence (DNA): TGTGCCAGCAGTTACCCGGGGCGCTCTCAAGAGACCCAGTACTTC. Amino acid sequence: CASSYPGRSQETQYF. Looking up the rest from reference TRBV28 and TRBJ2-5 gives the full variable domain: DVKVTQSSRYLVKRTGEKVFLECVQDMDHENMFWYRQDPGLGLRLIYFSYDVKMKEKGDIPEGYSVSREKKERFSLILESASTNQTSMYLCASSYPGRSQETQYFGPGTRLLVL.

This chain uses TRBV12-3 or TRBV12-4 with TRBJ1-5, with TRBD1 as a possible D gene (5 bases). CDR3 length: 14 amino acids. Deletions cut 6 bases from V and 6 bases from J, with 15 bases between. This CDR3 is CASRLLGGTQPQHF. In DNA, the CDR3 is TGTGCCAGCAGACTACTCGGGGGGACTCAGCCCCAGCATTTT.

This clonotype was counted only a few times. The chain joins TRBV12-3 or TRBV12-4 to TRBJ2-5, with 7 bases fitting TRBD1. J lost 0 bases, V lost 4 bases, and 2 bases had no gene match. This CDR3 is built from 14 residues. The CDR3 protein is CASSSQGNQETQYF. The CDR3 DNA follows: TGTGCCAGCAGTTCACAGGGGAACCAAGAGACCCAGTACTTC.

V is TRBV18 and J is TRBJ2-5; possible D gene TRBD2, 6 bases. Germline V CDR1 and CDR2: KGHSH, LQKENI. Trimming left V 0 bases short and J 3 bases short, with 11 bases between. The CDR3 has 15 amino acids. CDR3 bases: TGTGCCAGCTCACCACCGGAGGGACTCAAAGAGACCCAGTACTTC. It encodes CASSPPEGLKETQYF.

V and J are TRBV25-1 and TRBJ2-3; no clear D. Trimming took off 3 bases at V and 6 bases at J, with 25 bases between the two ends. In germline, CDR1 is MGHDK, CDR2 SYGVNS. The CDR3 spans 18 residues. CDR3 in amino acids: CASSDSWWIRRPKDTQYF. Written as DNA, the CDR3 is TGTGCCAGCAGTGATTCTTGGTGGATCCGGCGACCGAAGGATACGCAGTATTTT.

This chain links TRBV5-1 with TRBJ2-5; D is undetermined. The germline CDR1 and CDR2 sequences are SGHRS and YFSETQ. The V gene lost 1 base and the J gene lost 5 bases, with 9 bases spanning the gap. There are 13 residues in the CDR3. In DNA, the CDR3 is TGCGCCAGCAGCTTGACCGGGTACGAGACCCAGTACTTC. Protein product: CASSLTGYETQYF.

This clonotype was counted between two and nine times. The chain links TRBV5-6 to TRBJ2-7, with no clear D. Germline CDR1 SGHDT, CDR2 YYEEEE. This CDR3 is 12 amino acids long. V lost 2 bases and J 5 bases, leaving 8 bases between the germline ends. CDR3 loop: CASSLRAHEQYF. CDR3 nucleotides: TGTGCCAGCAGCTTACGGGCCCACGAGCAGTACTTC.

This clonotype was found once. CDR3 amino acids: CASSFLAAPNTEAFF. In nucleotides, the CDR3 is TGTGCCAGCAGTTTTCTGGCAGCGCCGAACACTGAAGCTTTCTTT. The rearrangement links TRBV12-3 or TRBV12-4 to TRBJ1-1; D uncertain. This CDR3 contains 15 residues. The germline V and J ends were trimmed by 3 bases and 1 base, with 12 bases remaining between them.

This clonotype was seen a few times. The chain uses TRBV12-3 or TRBV12-4 and TRBJ2-1; 8 bases are shared with TRBD1. CDR3 length equals 16 residues. The J segment lost 8 bases and the V segment lost 2 bases, leaving 11 bases of the junction unmatched. In DNA, the CDR3 is TGTGCCAGCAGTTTACGGACAGGGAGTATAGAGGATGAGCAGTTCTTC. The encoded protein is CASSLRTGSIEDEQFF.

V usage is TRBV6-5 and J usage is TRBJ1-6; 9 bases line up with TRBD1. CDR1 and CDR2 from the germline V gene are MNHEY and SVGAGI. The trim removed 6 bases at V and 0 bases at J, leaving 3 bases unmatched. The CDR3 extends over 16 amino acids. CDR3 DNA: TGTGCCAGCAGGCAGACAGGGGGCTCCTATAATTCACCCCTCCACTTT. It is translated as CASRQTGGSYNSPLHF.

This clonotype was picked up a small number of times. One end of the junction varies from germline; a read error may be responsible. J is TRBJ2-1 and V is TRBV5-6; D may be TRBD1 (6 bases). CDR1 and CDR2 (germline): SGHDT, YYEEEE. The CDR3 runs 14 residues. CDR3 sequence (DNA): TGTGCCAGCAGCCCCGGACAGTTAAACAATGAGCATTTCTTC. This encodes CASSPGQLNNEHFF.

This clonotype has a handful of counts. V and J are TRBV7-9 and TRBJ1-1; D gene ambiguous. Germline-derived CDR1 and CDR2 are SEHNR and FQNEAQ (reference sequence). The CDR3 has 12 residues. V was cut by 1 base and J by 8 bases, with 8 bases left in between. In DNA, the CDR3 is TGTGCCAGCAGCTTAGTCTCTTCCGAAGCTTTCTTT. This gives the protein CASSLVSSEAFF.

This clonotype has at least ten counts. The rearrangement joins TRBV12-3 or TRBV12-4 to TRBJ1-1; TRBD1 might be the D (5 bases). This CDR3 is built from 14 residues. Trimming cost V 2 bases and J 1 base, with 8 bases left between them. DNA for the CDR3: TGTGCCAGCAGTTTATCCGGGACGAACACTGAAGCTTTCTTT. Translation: CASSLSGTNTEAFF.

The sample holds a few counts of this clonotype. This chain connects TRBV20-1 to TRBJ1-1; 11 nucleotides match TRBD1. Per germline, CDR1 DFQATT and CDR2 SNEGSKA (reference sequence). This CDR3 spans 15 amino acids. V gave up 3 bases and J gave up 5 bases; unmatched junction bases: 8. This chain's CDR3 is CSARAPGQGGTEAFF. CDR3 nucleotide sequence: TGCAGTGCTAGGGCGCCGGGACAGGGGGGAACTGAAGCTTTCTTT.

This clonotype was observed many times. The chain is built from TRBV2 and TRBJ2-7; TRBD1 matches at 7 bases. V gave up 6 bases and J gave up 6 bases; unmatched junction bases: 8. The CDR3 is made up of 13 amino acids. Per the germline V gene, CDR1 is SNHLY and CDR2 is FYNNEI. In nucleotides, the CDR3 is TGTGCCAGCAGCCGACAGGGAGTCCGCGAGCAGTACTTC. Translation: CASSRQGVREQYF.

V usage is TRBV29-1 and J usage is TRBJ1-2; D is unresolved. V was clipped by 6 bases and J by 4 bases, with 6 bases between them. The germline V gene has CDR1 SQVTM and CDR2 ANQGSEA. This CDR3 has 10 amino acids. The DNA for the CDR3 is TGCAGCGTGTACGCCTATGGCTACACCTTC. Amino acids: CSVYAYGYTF.

This clonotype was found a few times. V gene TRBV12-3 or TRBV12-4 combines with J gene TRBJ2-1; TRBD2 matches at 8 bases. The CDR3 contains 17 residues. V lost 1 base to trimming and J lost 1 base; unmatched junction nucleotides: 6. CDR3 sequence reads: CASSLDLAGGSYNEQFF. In DNA form, the CDR3 reads TGTGCCAGCAGTTTAGATCTAGCGGGTGGGTCCTACAATGAGCAGTTCTTC.

A few counts support this clonotype. This chain connects TRBV7-2 to TRBJ1-5; D is possibly TRBD1 (6 bases). V was pared by 4 bases and J by 10 bases, with 17 bases between. The CDR3 runs 14 residues. Looked up from germline, CDR1 is SGHTA and CDR2 is FQGNSA. The CDR3 region has the DNA TGTGCCAGCAGCTCTGGACAGTTCGGTATTCCCCAGCATTTT. This sequence encodes CASSSGQFGIPQHF.

This clonotype has at least ten counts. The CDR3, as DNA: TGTGCCAGCAGCCTGAGGGGCGGGGAAAAACTGTTTTTT. Translation: CASSLRGGEKLFF. V and J are TRBV7-2 and TRBJ1-4; a possible D gene is TRBD1 (5 bases). The CDR3 loop spans 13 amino acids. Germline CDR1 and CDR2: SGHTA and FQGNSA. V was clipped by 5 bases and J by 8 bases, with 12 bases between them. Combining the CDR3 with reference TRBV7-2 and TRBJ1-4 gives the whole variable domain GAGVSQSPSNKVTEKGKDVELRCDPISGHTALYWYRQSLGQGLEFLIYFQGNSAPDKSGLPSDRFSAERTGGSVSTLTIQRTQQEDSAVYLCASSLRGGEKLFFGSGTQLSVL.

This clonotype was observed a few times. The chain links TRBV7-2 to TRBJ1-5; weak D call: TRBD1 (5 bases). The V and J ends lost 5 bases and 3 bases respectively, with 8 bases between them. Germline V gene lookup returns CDR1 SGHTA and CDR2 FQGNSA. The CDR3 spans 13 residues. DNA of the CDR3: TGTGCCAGCAGCCAGGGAAACAATCAGCCCCAGCATTTT. It translates to CASSQGNNQPQHF.

The chain combines TRBV12-3 or TRBV12-4 with TRBJ1-1; D remains unclear. This CDR3 is built from 15 residues. The ends were cut back, 5 bases at V and 2 bases at J, with 15 bases in the middle. DNA of the CDR3: TGTGCCAGCAGTCCCTCCTTGGGCTCAAACACTGAAGCTTTCTTT. Residues: CASSPSLGSNTEAFF.

Here the CDR3 DNA reads TGCGCCAGCAGCCAAGAGAGGGGAATCTTTGAGACCCAGTACTTC. Translation: CASSQERGIFETQYF. The chain combines TRBV4-1 with TRBJ2-5; D may match TRBD1 or TRBD2 (5 bases each). CDR1 MGHRA and CDR2 YSYEKL come from the germline V gene. There are 15 residues in the CDR3. The germline V and J ends were trimmed by 0 bases and 5 bases, with 13 bases remaining between them.

The rearrangement joins TRBV7-2 to TRBJ2-2; the D is unclear. V lost 8 bases and J lost 1, with 17 bases in between. CDR3 length: 16 amino acids. Per the germline V gene, CDR1 is SGHTA and CDR2 is FQGNSA. The CDR3 DNA follows: TGTGCCAGCGGCCTCCCTTCGGTGGGGAACACCGGGGAGCTGTTTTTT. This sequence encodes CASGLPSVGNTGELFF.

This clonotype turned up a few times. This CDR3 is CASSVGDRGKTQYF. The CDR3 DNA reads as TGTGCCAGCAGCGTAGGGGACAGGGGAAAGACCCAGTACTTC. This chain joins TRBV9 and TRBJ2-5; TRBD1 agrees at 10 bases. V trimming: 0 bases; J trimming: 6 bases; junction bases outside the gene matches: 2. CDR1 and CDR2 from the germline V gene are SGDLS and YYNGEE. The CDR3 is made up of 14 amino acids.